This TCR beta chain originates from a study of monozygotic twins with inflammatory bowel disease. Findings and limits, study-wide: IBD patients share fewer clonotypes with other people than healthy twins do, especially with disease activity. Lower TCRbeta diversity (inverse Simpson) was seen in IBD patients than in healthy co-twins.

Germline CDR1 is DFQATT and CDR2 is SNEGSKA (reference sequence). This CDR3 is 13 amino acids long. In regard to this clonotype: Its target is not known.

Template switching incorporated UMIs with a 6-nucleotide sample barcode. For each CDR3 protein, TCRdb gives one entry from its re-call of the 5' RACE reads, without DNA. Recorded here are about 330,000 distinct CDR3 sequences; the top ten clones represent 2%. Sequencing was performed on blood. This TCR came from a human donor with ulcerative colitis or Crohn's disease, or a healthy co-twin of an affected twin (not recorded which). The J gene is TRBJ1-1, the V gene TRBV20-1. This CDR3 is CSARDRIKAEAFF.